This TCR beta chain is drawn from a study of T-cell reconstitution after alpha-beta-depleted transplantation in children. Germline assignment: CDR1 KGHSH and CDR2 LQKENI. V was clipped by 3 bases and J by 8 bases; unmatched bases: 7. The length of the CDR3 is 15 residues. As it was prepared, the TCRbeta library received unique molecular identifiers. TCRdb reprocessed the PCR reads via MiXCR and lists one record per CDR3 protein. The sample holds about 360,000 distinct CDR3 sequences, about 14% seen once. The origin of this receptor is a human donor who donated a stem cell graft to a child with Fanconi anemia. The specimen was PBMCs, collected from the stem cell graft. The chain combines TRBV18 with TRBJ2-3; TRBD2 matches at 11 bases. CDR3: CASSPGTSGDPTQYF. The CDR3 region has the DNA TGTGCCAGCTCACCTGGGACTAGCGGAGATCCTACGCAGTATTTT.